This T cell receptor (beta chain) stems from a study of shared clonotypes between healthy human individuals. About the study: The donor pool was made up of two women and a few men aged 18 to 49. The plates for each donor numbered three CD4 naive, three CD4 memory, two CD8 naive and one CD8 memory.

In its sample, this clone was seen once. No antigen is known for it. The study enrolled healthy HIV-negative adults without recent acute infections or vaccinations as donors. Study observations and caveats: Rarefaction indicated that sorted-subset sequencing remained incomplete although depth was large.

J gave up 7 bases and V 4 bases, and 15 bases lay outside the gene matches. Germline CDR1 SGHTS, CDR2 YDEGEE. This CDR3 comprises 18 residues. Repertoires were generated with immunoSEQ multiplex PCR, while TCRdb's copy carries only in-frame clones and drops some. The repertoire holds a few million clones, under 97% seen once, with about 0.13% in the top ten. What was sequenced was naive CD4+ T cells sorted from blood. Documented subset: CD45RA+ positively selected. This TCR derives from a man aged 18 to 29 in good health. The rearrangement uses TRBV5-8 and TRBJ1-6; TRBD1 agrees at 9 bases. The CDR3 spells CASSPKRWTGVKNSPLHF. CDR3 bases: TGTGCCAGCAGCCCGAAGAGATGGACAGGGGTCAAGAATTCACCCCTCCACTTT. Complete variable domain (other parts from reference TRBV5-8 and TRBJ1-6): EAGVTQSPTHLIKTRGQQATLRCSPISGHTSVYWYQQALGLGLQFLLWYDEGEERNRGNFPPRFSGRQFPNYSSELNVNALELEDSALYLCASSPKRWTGVKNSPLHFGNGTRLTVT.